The T cell receptor (beta chain) described here comes from a study of T-cell memory formation after mild COVID-19. TCRdb re-derived calls from the 5' RACE reads in MiXCR, one entry per CDR3 protein. The repertoire holds around 33,000 distinct CDR3 sequences, with around 20% as singletons. Per germline, CDR1 SGHRS and CDR2 YFSETQ. V dropped 0 bases and J dropped 6 bases, with 10 bases sitting between them. The CDR3 runs 14 residues. The specimen sequenced was PBMCs or a T cell subset sorted from them (not recorded which). The gene calls are TRBV5-1 and TRBJ2-1, with D possibly matching TRBD2 (6 bases). The TCR sequence derives from an adult who had mild COVID-19 (a few samples of this study predate the infection). Cell type and time point are not known. The DNA of the CDR3 is TGCGCCAGCAGCTTGGGGAGGGGACTCAATGAGCAGTTCTTC. Translation gives CASSLGRGLNEQFF. Supplemented by reference TRBV5-1 and TRBJ2-1, the full variable domain reads KAGVTQTPRYLIKTRGQQVTLSCSPISGHRSVSWYQQTPGQGLQFLFEYFSETQRNKGNFPGRFSGRQFSNSRSEMNVSTLELGDSALYLCASSLGRGLNEQFFGPGTRLTVL.